This T cell receptor (beta chain) was captured in a study of T cells expressing NK-cell markers. TCRdb reanalyzed the 5' RACE reads, giving one entry per CDR3 protein sequence and no DNA. The clone table shows 300,000 or so distinct CDR3 sequences, with the ten largest holding about 4.2%. The CDR3 covers 16 residues. Looked up from germline, CDR1 is SGHRS and CDR2 is YFSETQ. This clonotype was obtained from a woman between 18 and 70 years old in good health. The V gene is TRBV5-1, the J gene TRBJ2-3; without DNA, the TCRdb call of TRBD1 cannot be checked. Specimen: blood T cells: a sorted CD56 or NKG2C T cell subset, CD4+ or CD8+ T cells, or bulk PBMC T cells (not recorded which). This chain's CDR3 is CASSLTGTGVTDTQYF.